Below are 29 T cell receptor beta chains sequenced from a single sample in a study of cytomegalovirus exposure and HLA in healthy donors. Method: immunoSEQ multiplex PCR; TCRdb's copy keeps in-frame clones and lacks some. The sample shows 55,000 to 75,000 clones, around 93% of them seen only once. Sequencing input: PBMCs. These receptors originate from a young man in good health and CMV-seronegative.

The rearrangement joins TRBV7-6 to TRBJ2-6; 9 bases align to TRBD2. Germline V CDR1 and CDR2: SGHVS, FNYEAQ. V shed 2 bases and J 4 bases; nucleotides not matched to a gene: 9. The CDR3 runs 18 residues. This chain's CDR3 is CASSLFGTSSSGANVLTF. The CDR3 DNA sequence: TGTGCCAGCAGCTTATTCGGGACTAGCTCCTCCGGGGCCAACGTCCTGACTTTC.

The chain recombines TRBV28 with TRBJ1-2, with D perhaps TRBD1 (6 bases). This CDR3 comprises 16 residues. The V end was cut by 4 bases, the J end by 0 bases, with 15 bases between. Per the germline V gene, CDR1 is MDHEN and CDR2 is SYDVKM. This CDR3 is CASSSGTILTNYGYTF. The CDR3 region has the DNA TGTGCCAGCAGTTCCGGGACAATCCTCACTAACTATGGCTACACCTTC.

This chain uses TRBV5-4 with TRBJ2-7; TRBD1 agrees at 7 bases. With V trimmed by 4 bases and J by 6 bases, 10 bases remained unmatched. Looked up from germline, CDR1 is SGHNT and CDR2 is YYREEE (reference sequence). The CDR3 has 14 residues. The CDR3 reads CASSLRDSSSEQYF. The CDR3, as DNA: TGTGCCAGCAGCCTCCGGGACAGCTCCAGCGAGCAGTACTTC. Complete variable domain (other parts from reference TRBV5-4 and TRBJ2-7): ETGVTQSPTHLIKTRGQQVTLRCSSQSGHNTVSWYQQALGQGPQFIFQYYREEENGRGNFPPRFSGLQFPNYSSELNVNALELDDSALYLCASSLRDSSSEQYFGPGTRLTVT.

This chain connects TRBV6-4 to TRBJ1-1, with D tentatively TRBD1 (5 bases). The germline gives CDR1 MRHNA, CDR2 SNTAGT. The CDR3 runs 16 residues. The V end lost 4 bases, the J end lost 1 base, and 16 bases lay between the germline ends. The CDR3 nucleotides are TGTGCCAGCAGTGCCAGGGCAGTGAACCCGAACACTGAAGCTTTCTTT. Translation gives CASSARAVNPNTEAFF.

This rearrangement joins TRBV29-1 to TRBJ1-1; 9 nucleotides agree with TRBD1. V shed 4 bases and J 0 bases; nucleotides not matched to a gene: 0. There are 13 residues in the CDR3. Per the germline V gene, CDR1 is SQVTM and CDR2 is ANQGSEA. CDR3 region: CSVGQGVNTEAFF. The CDR3 bases are TGCAGCGTTGGACAGGGGGTGAACACTGAAGCTTTCTTT.

V gene TRBV28 combines with J gene TRBJ1-5, with 9 nucleotides matching TRBD1. Trimming took 6 bases from V and 6 from J; bases not matched to a gene: 9. CDR3 size: 15 residues. The V gene's germline CDR1 is MDHEN and CDR2 SYDVKM. CDR3 sequence: CASRVGDRVTQPQHF. For the CDR3, the DNA is TGTGCCAGCAGGGTCGGGGACAGGGTGACTCAGCCCCAGCATTTT.

This chain connects TRBV5-1 to TRBJ2-5; 8 bases map to TRBD1. The germline V gene encodes CDR1 SGHRS and CDR2 YFSETQ. The CDR3 length is 15 residues. The V and J ends lost 6 bases and 2 bases, in that order; junction bases with no gene match: 9. CDR3 residues: CASNFQGAGQETQYF. The DNA for the CDR3 is TGCGCCAGCAACTTCCAGGGGGCCGGGCAAGAGACCCAGTACTTC.

The CDR3 protein is CASSVALGTPYEQYF. CDR3 bases: TGTGCCAGCAGCGTCGCTCTAGGGACACCCTACGAGCAGTACTTC. This chain links TRBV9 with TRBJ2-7; D is possibly TRBD1 (6 bases). Deletions cut 2 bases from V and 2 bases from J, with 14 bases between. The CDR3 has 15 amino acids. CDR1 SGDLS and CDR2 YYNGEE come from the germline V gene.

This clone has just one count. This chain links TRBV13 with TRBJ1-5, with D tentatively TRBD1 (6 bases). The CDR3 has 14 residues. The V end was cut by 3 bases, the J end by 7 bases, with 13 bases between. CDR1 and CDR2 (germline): PRHDT, FYEKMQ (reference sequence). This CDR3 reads CASSFAGVGQPQHF. In DNA form, the CDR3 reads TGTGCCAGCAGCTTCGCAGGGGTCGGACAGCCCCAGCATTTT.

V and J are TRBV27 and TRBJ2-6; 8 bases map to TRBD2. CDR3 length equals 18 residues. Looked up from germline, CDR1 is MNHEY and CDR2 is SMNVEV (reference sequence). V was pared by 7 bases and J by 2 bases, with 13 bases of the junction left unmatched. The CDR3 nucleotides read TGTGCCAGCACCCTCTACGGGACTAGAGCCCCTGGGGCCAACGTCCTGACTTTC. This gives the protein CASTLYGTRAPGANVLTF.

The chain combines TRBV30 with TRBJ2-1; D is uncertain. Germline loops: CDR1 GTSNPN, CDR2 SVGIG (reference sequence). Trimming left V 4 bases short and J 0 bases short, with 7 bases between. This CDR3 comprises 13 residues. In DNA, the CDR3 is TGTGCCTGGACCCTCAGCTCCTACAATGAGCAGTTCTTC. Its translation: CAWTLSSYNEQFF. The full variable domain, its missing parts supplied by reference TRBV30 and TRBJ2-1, is SQTIHQWPATLVQPVGSPLSLECTVEGTSNPNLYWYRQAAGRGLQLLFYSVGIGQISSEVPQNLSASRPQDRQFILSSKKLLLSDSGFYLCAWTLSSYNEQFFGPGTRLTVL.

This rearrangement joins TRBV6-5 to TRBJ2-2, with D tentatively TRBD1 (6 bases). This CDR3 is built from 14 residues. Germline V gene data show CDR1 as MNHEY and CDR2 as SVGAGI. Between the trimmed V and J ends, which lost 5 bases and 7 bases, there was a span of 14 bases. CDR3 sequence: CASSPSRGRGELFF. CDR3 coding DNA: TGTGCCAGCAGTCCCAGCAGGGGCCGCGGGGAGCTGTTTTTT.

V gene TRBV19 combines with J gene TRBJ1-1; perhaps TRBD1 as D (6 bases). V dropped 5 bases and J dropped 1 base, with 17 bases sitting between them. The CDR3 is made up of 16 amino acids. From germline, CDR1 is LNHDA and CDR2 SQIVND (reference sequence). The CDR3 reads CASSPLGGARNTEAFF. CDR3 bases: TGTGCCAGTAGTCCATTAGGGGGGGCAAGGAACACTGAAGCTTTCTTT.

The J gene is TRBJ2-3, the V gene TRBV18, with TRBD1 matching 7 bases. J was trimmed by 1 base and V by 5 bases; bases with no gene match: 0. Germline values: CDR1 KGHSH, CDR2 LQKENI. This CDR3 spans 13 amino acids. CDR3 sequence reads: CASSGTGTDTQYF. In nucleotides, the CDR3 is TGTGCCAGCTCAGGGACAGGCACAGATACGCAGTATTTT.

The chain couples TRBV9 to TRBJ2-3; tentatively, D is TRBD2 (6 bases). Germline-derived CDR1 and CDR2 are SGDLS and YYNGEE. V lost 4 bases, J lost 8 bases, and 20 bases lay in between. The CDR3 length is 15 residues. The CDR3 nucleotides read TGTGCCAGCAGCCCTACGCCACTAGCACCGGGTACGCAGTATTTT. Amino acid sequence: CASSPTPLAPGTQYF.

The chain has TRBV7-2 and TRBJ2-7; 8 nucleotides match TRBD2. J was trimmed by 13 bases and V by 1 base; bases with no gene match: 15. This CDR3 region has 15 residues. The germline V gene has CDR1 SGHTA and CDR2 FQGNSA. The CDR3 nucleotides read TGTGCCAGCAGCTTAGGGACTAGCCACAACGATGCATATTACTTC. Translated: CASSLGTSHNDAYYF.

The gene calls are TRBV11-1 and TRBJ1-2, with D possibly matching TRBD1 (6 bases). The length of the CDR3 is 12 residues. The V end was cut by 2 bases, the J end by 8 bases, with 9 bases between. CDR1 is SGHAT and CDR2 is FQDESV in the germline V gene (reference sequence). The CDR3, as DNA: TGTGCCAGCAGCTTACAGGGGCGAGGCTACACCTTC. It translates to CASSLQGRGYTF.

In DNA form, the CDR3 reads TGTGCCAGCAGCTTAGCGCTCGGGAGAGGTAGTACAGATACGCAGTATTTT. The encoded protein is CASSLALGRGSTDTQYF. V usage is TRBV7-9 and J usage is TRBJ2-3; tentatively, D is TRBD2 (6 bases). Looked up from germline, CDR1 is SEHNR and CDR2 is FQNEAQ (reference sequence). V was trimmed by 0 bases and J by 3 bases, leaving 16 bases between them. This CDR3 has 17 residues.

This chain uses TRBV15 with TRBJ1-5; D is ambiguous. The CDR3 consists of 12 residues. Germline V CDR1 and CDR2: LNHNV, YYDKDF (reference sequence). V was clipped by 0 bases and J by 6 bases, with 3 bases between them. For the CDR3, the DNA is TGTGCCACCAGCAGAGATATTCAGCCCCAGCATTTT. Amino acid sequence: CATSRDIQPQHF.

The V gene is TRBV7-2, the J gene TRBJ2-7, with 8 bases that match TRBD2. V lost 3 bases and J lost 0; bases outside the gene matches: 7. This CDR3 comprises 16 residues. Germline V lookup: CDR1 SGHTA, CDR2 FQGNSA. The CDR3 sequence is CASSLELAAGSYEQYF. DNA for the CDR3: TGTGCCAGCAGCTTGGAACTAGCGGCAGGCTCCTACGAGCAGTACTTC.

The chain couples TRBV9 to TRBJ2-7; D may be TRBD1 (7 bases). The CDR3 sequence is 14 residues long. The V and J ends lost 3 bases and 3 bases respectively, with 13 bases between them. Germline loops: CDR1 SGDLS, CDR2 YYNGEE. The CDR3 sequence: CASSAGDRLYEQYF. The CDR3 nucleotides read TGTGCCAGCAGCGCGGGGGACAGACTCTACGAGCAGTACTTC.

The CDR3 loop is CASSQEREGLTDTQYF. DNA for the CDR3: TGTGCCAGCAGCCAAGAACGGGAGGGCCTGACAGATACGCAGTATTTT. This chain links TRBV4-2 with TRBJ2-3, with 8 bases aligning to TRBD2. The CDR3 has 16 residues. The V gene's germline CDR1 is LGHNA and CDR2 YNFKEQ. J lost 3 bases, V lost 0 bases, and 5 bases had no gene match.

The rearrangement joins TRBV27 to TRBJ2-1; 9 bases are a match to TRBD1. In germline, CDR1 is MNHEY, CDR2 SMNVEV (reference sequence). The CDR3 spans 18 residues. V shed 6 bases and J 5 bases; nucleotides not matched to a gene: 17. Here the CDR3 reads CASSPYGPGTGLNNEQFF. CDR3 nucleotides: TGTGCCAGCAGCCCTTACGGCCCTGGGACAGGGTTGAACAATGAGCAGTTCTTC.

The chain couples TRBV29-1 to TRBJ1-4; TRBD1 agrees at 7 bases. The CDR3 length is 15 residues. J was trimmed by 8 bases and V by 6 bases; bases with no gene match: 15. Germline V gives CDR1 SQVTM, CDR2 ANQGSEA. CDR3 sequence (DNA): TGCAGCGTGCCCACCTCGGGGACAGAGACCGAAAAACTGTTTTTT. The encoded protein is CSVPTSGTETEKLFF.

V and J are TRBV30 and TRBJ1-1; D is undetermined. Germline V gene sequence: CDR1 GTSNPN, CDR2 SVGIG (reference sequence). The CDR3 contains 12 residues. V lost 4 bases to trimming and J lost 4 bases, with 10 bases between them. CDR3 coding DNA: TGTGCCTGGACCCGCGGAACCACTGAAGCTTTCTTT. Translation: CAWTRGTTEAFF.

The chain links TRBV4-3 to TRBJ2-7; maybe TRBD2 (6 bases). The CDR3 sequence is 14 residues long. Per germline, CDR1 LGHNA and CDR2 YSLEER. V dropped 0 bases and J dropped 6 bases, with 12 bases sitting between them. As DNA, the CDR3 is TGCGCCAGCAGCCAAGATAAGGGACTGGGCGAGCAGTACTTC. Residues: CASSQDKGLGEQYF.

V gene TRBV7-6 combines with J gene TRBJ1-2; tentatively, D is TRBD1 (5 bases). V was cut by 1 base and J by 8 bases, with 11 bases left in between. Germline CDR1 reads SGHVS; CDR2 reads FNYEAQ. CDR3 size: 13 residues. The CDR3 region is CASSLDGGGGYTF. The CDR3 nucleotides are TGTGCCAGCAGCTTAGATGGGGGAGGCGGCTACACCTTC.

The V call is TRBV4-3, the J call TRBJ2-7; maybe TRBD1 (6 bases). V lost 4 bases to trimming and J lost 3 bases, with 28 bases between them. The V gene's germline CDR1 is LGHNA and CDR2 YSLEER. The CDR3 is 19 amino acids. The CDR3 region has the DNA TGCGCCAGCAGCCTCGTGGCCCTTTCCGCTCCGGGACAAGACTACGAGCAGTACTTC. This sequence encodes CASSLVALSAPGQDYEQYF.

The gene calls are TRBV30 and TRBJ2-7; D ambiguous. There are 12 residues in the CDR3. Trimming removed 6 bases at V and 5 bases at J, with 14 bases between. CDR1 and CDR2 (germline): GTSNPN, SVGIG (reference sequence). CDR3 bases: TGTGCCTGCAACCTATGGTCGGACGAGCAGTACTTC. This encodes CACNLWSDEQYF. The full variable domain, with the rest looked up from reference TRBV30 and TRBJ2-7, is SQTIHQWPATLVQPVGSPLSLECTVEGTSNPNLYWYRQAAGRGLQLLFYSVGIGQISSEVPQNLSASRPQDRQFILSSKKLLLSDSGFYLCACNLWSDEQYFGPGTRLTVT.